The source of this T cell receptor (beta chain) is a study of T-cell reconstitution after alpha-beta-depleted transplantation in children. V lost 6 bases and J lost 7, with 9 bases in between. The CDR3 sequence is 11 residues long. The TCRbeta library incorporated unique molecular identifiers. TCRdb reprocessed the PCR reads with MiXCR, giving one entry per CDR3 protein. The table shows 450,000 to 500,000 distinct CDR3 sequences, with around 12% occurring only once. The sample here was PBMCs from the stem cell graft donor, taken from the stem cell graft. This receptor was identified in a human donor who donated a stem cell graft to a child with combined immunodeficiency. The chain combines TRBV12-3 or TRBV12-4 with TRBJ1-1; the D is unclear. The CDR3 region has the DNA TGTGCCAGCAGCCGCGGCCGTGAAGCTTTCTTT. Protein product: CASSRGREAFF.